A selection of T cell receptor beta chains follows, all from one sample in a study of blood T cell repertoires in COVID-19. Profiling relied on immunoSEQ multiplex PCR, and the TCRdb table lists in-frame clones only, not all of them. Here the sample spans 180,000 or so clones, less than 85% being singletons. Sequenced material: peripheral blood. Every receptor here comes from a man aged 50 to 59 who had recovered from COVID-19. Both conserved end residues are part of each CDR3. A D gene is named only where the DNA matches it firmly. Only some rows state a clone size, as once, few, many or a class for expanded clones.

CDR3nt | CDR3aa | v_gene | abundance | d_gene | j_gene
TGTGCCAGCAGTGGTTCACAATCGGGGATTACAGATACGCAGTATTTT | CASSGSQSGITDTQYF | TRBV2 | NA | NA | TRBJ2-3
TGTGCCAGCAGTTTCTCGGGGGGCTCCTACAATGAGCAGTTCTTC | CASSFSGGSYNEQFF | TRBV27 | NA | TRBD2 | TRBJ2-1
TGTGCCACCAGTGAGGGGACAGGGGAAGGTGAAAAACTGTTTTTT | CATSEGTGEGEKLFF | TRBV24-1 | NA | TRBD1 | TRBJ1-4
TGCGCCAGCAGTCAATTCGGAGGAGGTGGGGTAGAGACCCAGTACTTC | CASSQFGGGGVETQYF | TRBV23-1 | NA | NA | TRBJ2-5
TGTGCCAGCAGCTCGGGACACTACTACGAGCAGTACTTC | CASSSGHYYEQYF | TRBV7-2 | NA | NA | TRBJ2-7
TGTGCCAGCAGAGACAGGGGGAGTTCACCCCTCCACTTT | CASRDRGSSPLHF | TRBV6-6 | many | TRBD1 | TRBJ1-6
TGCGCCAGCAGCGTACAGGGGTTGAACACTGAAGCTTTCTTT | CASSVQGLNTEAFF | TRBV4-3 | few | TRBD1 | TRBJ1-1
TGTGCCAGTAGCCAGGACAGACGATGGGGTGAGCAGTTCTTC | CASSQDRRWGEQFF | TRBV19 | NA | NA | TRBJ2-1
TGCGCCAGCAGTCTAAGCATTGAGCAGTTCTTC | CASSLSIEQFF | TRBV10-2 | NA | NA | TRBJ2-1
TGTGCCAGTAGCTCCGGGACAGGGGTTAGTACGTACGGCTACACCTTC | CASSSGTGVSTYGYTF | TRBV19 | NA | TRBD1 | TRBJ1-2
TGTGCCAGCAGCCAAGCCAGGGAGGGAGACTACGAGCAGTACTTC | CASSQAREGDYEQYF | TRBV3-1/TRBV3-2 | NA | TRBD2 | TRBJ2-7
TGTGCCAGCAGCGTGAGGCAGACAGGGGCCGGGGACGAGCAGTACTTC | CASSVRQTGAGDEQYF | TRBV11-2 | NA | TRBD1 | TRBJ2-7